Included here is one T cell receptor beta chain sequence, with context. With V trimmed by 5 bases and J by 0 bases, 6 bases remained unmatched. CDR1 and CDR2 from the germline V gene are LNHDA and SQIVND (reference sequence). There are 17 residues in the CDR3. The method was immunoSEQ multiplex PCR; TCRdb's version includes in-frame clones alone and lacks a portion of them. The table lists approximately 100,000 clones, 80% to 95% of them singletons. These data are taken from a study of OX40 agonist ivuxolimab in advanced cancers. The TCR sequence derives from an adult with an advanced solid tumor such as melanoma, head and neck, liver or kidney cancer. The material sequenced was CD4+ or CD8+ T cells sorted from blood, taken in a trial of the OX40 agonist ivuxolimab. This sequence joins TRBV19 and TRBJ1-5; 11 nucleotides agree with TRBD1. CDR3 residues: CASSPGTGGNSNQPQHF. The CDR3, as DNA: TGTGCCAGTAGTCCCGGGACAGGGGGGAATAGCAATCAGCCCCAGCATTTT.